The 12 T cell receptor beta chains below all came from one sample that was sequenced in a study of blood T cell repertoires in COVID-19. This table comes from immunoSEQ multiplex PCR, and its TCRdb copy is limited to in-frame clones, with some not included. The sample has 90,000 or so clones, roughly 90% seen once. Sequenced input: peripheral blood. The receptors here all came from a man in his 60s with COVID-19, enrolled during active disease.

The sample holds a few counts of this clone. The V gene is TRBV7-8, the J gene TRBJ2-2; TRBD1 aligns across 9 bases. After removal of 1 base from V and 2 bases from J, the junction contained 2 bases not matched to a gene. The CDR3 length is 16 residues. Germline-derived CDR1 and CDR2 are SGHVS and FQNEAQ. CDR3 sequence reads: CASSLGTGVNTGELFF. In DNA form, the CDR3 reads TGTGCCAGCAGCTTAGGGACAGGGGTCAACACCGGGGAGCTGTTTTTT.

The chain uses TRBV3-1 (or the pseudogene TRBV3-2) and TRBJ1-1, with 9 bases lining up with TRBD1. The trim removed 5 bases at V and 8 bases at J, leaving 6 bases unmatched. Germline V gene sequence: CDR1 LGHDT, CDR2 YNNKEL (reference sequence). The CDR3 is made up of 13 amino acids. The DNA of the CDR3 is TGTGCCAGCAGCTCTACAGGGGGCAGCGAAGCTTTCTTT. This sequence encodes CASSSTGGSEAFF.

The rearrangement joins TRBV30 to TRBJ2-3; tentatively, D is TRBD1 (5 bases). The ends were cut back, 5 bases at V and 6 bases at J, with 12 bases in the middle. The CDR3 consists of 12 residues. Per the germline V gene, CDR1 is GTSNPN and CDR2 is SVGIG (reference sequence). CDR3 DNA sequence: TGTGCCTGGGGGTGGGGCGGCGATACGCAGTATTTT. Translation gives CAWGWGGDTQYF.

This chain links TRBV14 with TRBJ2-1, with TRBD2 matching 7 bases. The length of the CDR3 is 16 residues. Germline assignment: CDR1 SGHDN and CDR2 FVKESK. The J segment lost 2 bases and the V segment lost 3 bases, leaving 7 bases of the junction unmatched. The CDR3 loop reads CASSQRSSGPYNEQFF. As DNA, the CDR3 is TGTGCCAGCAGCCAGAGGTCTAGCGGCCCCTACAATGAGCAGTTCTTC. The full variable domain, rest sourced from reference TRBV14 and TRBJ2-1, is EAGVTQFPSHSVIEKGQTVTLRCDPISGHDNLYWYRRVMGKEIKFLLHFVKESKQDESGMPNNRFLAERTGGTYSTLKVQPAELEDSGVYFCASSQRSSGPYNEQFFGPGTRLTVL.

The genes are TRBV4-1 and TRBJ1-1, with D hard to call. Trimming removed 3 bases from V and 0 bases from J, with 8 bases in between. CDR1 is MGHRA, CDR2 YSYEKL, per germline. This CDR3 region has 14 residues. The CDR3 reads CASSHFHMNTEAFF. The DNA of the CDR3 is TGCGCCAGCAGCCATTTTCACATGAACACTGAAGCTTTCTTT.

The CDR3 loop is CASRSGTGGQPQHF. CDR3 in DNA: TGTGCCAGCAGGTCCGGGACAGGGGGTCAGCCCCAGCATTTT. The chain has TRBV2 and TRBJ1-5; 11 nucleotides match TRBD1. This CDR3 contains 14 residues. Germline CDR1 is SNHLY and CDR2 is FYNNEI. Trimming at V came to 6 bases and at J to 6 bases, leaving 4 bases not matched to a gene.

The CDR3 spells CASSTGDRVETQYF. DNA of the CDR3: TGTGCCAGCAGCACCGGGGACAGGGTGGAGACCCAGTACTTC. This rearrangement joins TRBV5-5 to TRBJ2-5; 9 bases fit TRBD1. Trimming removed 4 bases from V and 5 bases from J; junction bases left unmatched: 6. The CDR3 sequence is 14 residues long. The V gene's germline CDR1 is SGHKS and CDR2 YYEKEE (reference sequence). Combining the CDR3 with reference TRBV5-5 and TRBJ2-5 gives the whole variable domain DAGVTQSPTHLIKTRGQQVTLRCSPISGHKSVSWYQQVLGQGPQFIFQYYEKEERGRGNFPDRFSARQFPNYSSELNVNALLLGDSALYLCASSTGDRVETQYFGPGTRLLVL.

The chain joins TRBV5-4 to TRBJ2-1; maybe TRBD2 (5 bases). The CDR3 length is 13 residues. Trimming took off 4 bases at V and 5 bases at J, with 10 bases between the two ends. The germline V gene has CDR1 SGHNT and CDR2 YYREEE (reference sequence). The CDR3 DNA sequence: TGTGCCAGCAGCCTGGACTCAAACAATGAGCAGTTCTTC. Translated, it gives CASSLDSNNEQFF.

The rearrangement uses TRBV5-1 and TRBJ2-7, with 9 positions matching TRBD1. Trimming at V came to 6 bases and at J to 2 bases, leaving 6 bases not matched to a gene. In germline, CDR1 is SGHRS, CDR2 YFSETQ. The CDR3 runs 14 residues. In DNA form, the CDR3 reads TGCGCCAGCACCCTGACAGGGGGTACCTACGAGCAGTACTTC. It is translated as CASTLTGGTYEQYF.

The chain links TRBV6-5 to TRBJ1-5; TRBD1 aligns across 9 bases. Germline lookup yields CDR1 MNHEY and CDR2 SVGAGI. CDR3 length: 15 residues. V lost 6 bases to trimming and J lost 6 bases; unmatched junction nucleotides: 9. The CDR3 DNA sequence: TGTGCCAGCAGCCCCCTCGGGACAGGGATTCAGCCCCAGCATTTT. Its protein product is CASSPLGTGIQPQHF.

The CDR3 region is CASRGLTGYSNQPQHF. In DNA, the CDR3 is TGTGCCAGCCGCGGGCTAACAGGGTATAGCAATCAGCCCCAGCATTTT. The chain has TRBV28 and TRBJ1-5; possibly TRBD1 for D (6 bases). Between the trimmed V and J ends, which lost 8 bases and 0 bases, there was a span of 17 bases. Germline CDR1 is MDHEN and CDR2 is SYDVKM. The CDR3 consists of 16 residues.

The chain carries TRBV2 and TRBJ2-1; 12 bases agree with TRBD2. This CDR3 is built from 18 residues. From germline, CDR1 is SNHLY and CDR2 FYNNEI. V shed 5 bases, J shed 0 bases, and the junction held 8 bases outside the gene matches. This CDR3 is CASSLTSGRLSSYNEQFF. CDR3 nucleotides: TGTGCCAGCAGTCTCACTAGCGGGAGGCTTAGCTCCTACAATGAGCAGTTCTTC.